Listed below are T cell receptor beta chains from one sample, sequenced in a study of T cell responses to AZD1222 COVID-19 vaccine. The method was immunoSEQ multiplex PCR; TCRdb's version includes in-frame clones alone and lacks a portion of them. The sample consists of roughly 90,000 clones, roughly nine tenths of them appearing once. This specimen consisted of peripheral blood, obtained 28 days after the second AZD1222 dose. The receptors were gathered from an adult who received the AZD1222 COVID-19 vaccine. Each CDR3 is given without its conserved first and last residue.

12,TRBJ2-1,TRBV6-4,ASSPDREVDEQF
13,TRBJ2-3,TRBV6-5,ASAIRMPAPDTQY
10,TRBJ2-7,TRBV7-9,ASSLGGLEQY
12,TRBJ2-1,TRBV20-1,SASGAVDYNEQF
14,TRBJ2-3,TRBV5-6,ASSPIGGMRADTQY
11,TRBJ1-6,TRBV30,AWSREIISPLH
13,TRBJ1-1,TRBV7-2,ASSLFGAGRTEAF
13,TRBJ2-1,TRBV5-1,ASSAIAGVNNEQF
14,TRBJ1-1,TRBV29-1,SVATGGTGLNTEAF
11,TRBJ2-7,TRBV5-6,ASSLQQVYEQY